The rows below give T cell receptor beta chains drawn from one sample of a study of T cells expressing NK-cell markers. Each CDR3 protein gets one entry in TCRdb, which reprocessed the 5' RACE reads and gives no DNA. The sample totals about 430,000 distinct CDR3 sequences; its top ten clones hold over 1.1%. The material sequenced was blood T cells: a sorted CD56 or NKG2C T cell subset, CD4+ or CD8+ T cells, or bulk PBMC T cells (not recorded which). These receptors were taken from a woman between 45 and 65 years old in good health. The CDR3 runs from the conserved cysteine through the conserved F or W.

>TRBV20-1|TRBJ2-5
CSARLDRAETQYF
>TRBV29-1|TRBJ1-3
CSVRQTGNTIYF
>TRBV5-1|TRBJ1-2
CASSSTQGGGYGYTF
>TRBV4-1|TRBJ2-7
CASRQTGSYEQYF
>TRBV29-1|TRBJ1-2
CSVSKGPEANYGYTF
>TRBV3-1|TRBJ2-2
CASSQYGTSGRGAGELFF
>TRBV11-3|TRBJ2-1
CASSFASGLAPSEQFF
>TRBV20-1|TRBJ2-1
CSARDWGTVDEQFF
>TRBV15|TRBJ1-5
CATSRDLIGIQPQHF
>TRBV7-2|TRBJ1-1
CASSSGALTEAFF
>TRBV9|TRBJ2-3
CASSGSLLAGSDTQYF
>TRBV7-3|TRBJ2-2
CASSLTGAGGPTGELFF
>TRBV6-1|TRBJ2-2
CASSELQGAGELFF
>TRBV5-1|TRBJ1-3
CASSPIPRGTPGNTIYF
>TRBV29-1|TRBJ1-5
CSAGGSDRNQPQHF
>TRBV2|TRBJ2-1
CATSAGGSANEQFF
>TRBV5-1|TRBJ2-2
CASSLDPRRTGELFF
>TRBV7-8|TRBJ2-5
CASSFDGRQGETQYF
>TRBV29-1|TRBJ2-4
CSVEQGARNIQYF
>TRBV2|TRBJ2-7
CASNGQGSYEQYF
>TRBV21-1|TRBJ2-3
CASPPPPGAGTTSTDTQYF
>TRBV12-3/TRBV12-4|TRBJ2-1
CASSRTSVPGGEQFF